This note documents a single T cell receptor (beta chain) sequence. This record comes from a study of Graves' ophthalmopathy and Graves' hyperthyroidism. Transcripts of RNA were the source for amplifying TCR beta CDR3 regions. An initial RT-PCR round employing HTBI primers preceded a second-round multiplex PCR. MiXCR, applied by TCRdb to the multiplex PCR reads, yields one record per CDR3 protein. The sample has about 740,000 distinct CDR3 sequences; roughly 40% are singletons. This CDR3 region has 16 residues. The germline V gene encodes CDR1 SNHLY and CDR2 FYNNEI. Trimming removed 5 bases at V and 3 bases at J, with 20 bases between. Moderate-to-severe activity, CAS ≥3, NOSPECS ≥4 and duration under 3 months were recorded for donors with ophthalmopathy. Sampling about 9.7 ml of fresh peripheral blood provided the PBMCs.

This sequence originates from an adult man with Graves' ophthalmopathy. The chain couples TRBV2 to TRBJ2-7, with D unresolved. The sample consisted of peripheral blood. CDR3 sequence reads: CASSTREWRNLYEQYF. CDR3 bases: TGTGCCAGCAGTACCCGTGAATGGAGAAACCTCTACGAGCAGTACTTC.